This is a list of T cell receptor beta chains from one sample in a study of blood T cell repertoires in COVID-19. Sequencing used immunoSEQ multiplex PCR; TCRdb keeps in-frame clones, though not all of them. This sample yields approximately 67,000 clones, of which approximately 82% are seen a single time; 5% to 8% belongs to the top ten. Sequences were obtained from peripheral blood. The receptors come from a man aged 60 to 69 with acute or convalescent COVID-19. Both conserved end residues are part of each CDR3. A D gene is named only where the DNA matches it firmly. A row's size may be missing; if present it is once, few, many or a size class.

v_call	j_call	d_call	clone_size	cdr3_nt	cdr3_aa
TRBV2	TRBJ1-3	-	-	TGTGCCAGCACCAGGCTAAGCTCTGGAAACACCATATATTTT	CASTRLSSGNTIYF
TRBV4-3	TRBJ1-2	TRBD1	-	TGCGCCAGCAGCCAAGATTATCCTGGGACAGGCTTTGGCTACACCTTC	CASSQDYPGTGFGYTF
TRBV27	TRBJ1-1	-	-	TGTGCCAGCTCCCGAGCCAGGGTGACTGAAGCTTTCTTT	CASSRARVTEAFF
TRBV7-8	TRBJ1-2	TRBD1	few	TGTGCCAGCAGCTTAGATGGGACAGGTGGCTACACCTTC	CASSLDGTGGYTF
TRBV19	TRBJ2-4	TRBD2	once	TGTGCCAGTACCGGAAACGAACTAGCGGGGGGGACGAACATTCAGTACTTC	CASTGNELAGGTNIQYF
TRBV21-1	TRBJ1-2	-	few	TGTGCCAGCAGCAAATGTACAGTCTATGGCTACACCTTC	CASSKCTVYGYTF
TRBV4-3	TRBJ2-7	TRBD2	once	TGCGCCAGCAGCCAAGAAACTAGCGGACGCTACGAGCAGTACTTC	CASSQETSGRYEQYF
TRBV29-1	TRBJ2-3	TRBD2	-	TGCAGCGCCGTCCCGGTTGCGGGGGACCTTTATGGGACGCAGTATTTT	CSAVPVAGDLYGTQYF
TRBV4-3	TRBJ1-3	-	once	TGCGCCAGCAGCCAAGGGGGGGGTGGTAGAAACACCATATATTTT	CASSQGGGGRNTIYF
TRBV5-6	TRBJ1-2	-	few	TGTGCCAGCAGCTTGAACACGAATGGCTACACCTTC	CASSLNTNGYTF
TRBV11-3	TRBJ1-3	-	-	TGTGCCAGCAGCCTGGGGCCACCACAGGCTGGAAACACCATATATTTT	CASSLGPPQAGNTIYF
TRBV27	TRBJ1-6	-	-	TGTGCCAGCACGCCAAGTCCCATGAGCTCCTATAATTCACCCCTCCACTTT	CASTPSPMSSYNSPLHF
TRBV6-2/TRBV6-3	TRBJ2-3	TRBD1	-	TGTGCCAGCAGCTCGGGACAGACCTTCACAGATACGCAGTATTTT	CASSSGQTFTDTQYF
TRBV7-7	TRBJ2-3	-	-	TGTGCCAGCAGCCGGACTTTCACAGATACGCAGTATTTT	CASSRTFTDTQYF
TRBV18	TRBJ2-5	-	-	TGTGCCAGCTCACCGAACAGGGCAGAGACCCAGTACTTC	CASSPNRAETQYF
TRBV6-5	TRBJ1-6	TRBD1	-	TGTGCCAGCAGGAACCGGGACAGAAATTCACCCCTCCACTTT	CASRNRDRNSPLHF
TRBV18	TRBJ1-4	-	-	TGTGCCAGCTCACCAGTCGCAGGGGTTGAAAAACTGTTTTTT	CASSPVAGVEKLFF
TRBV6-2/TRBV6-3	TRBJ2-2	-	-	TGTGCCAGCAGTTCATCCCCACCAGGATCCGGGGAGCTGTTTTTT	CASSSSPPGSGELFF
TRBV11-2	TRBJ2-1	TRBD2	-	TGTGCCAGCAGCTTCGGCGCGGGGGGGTACAATGAGCAGTTCTTC	CASSFGAGGYNEQFF
TRBV5-4	TRBJ1-1	-	-	TGTGCCAGCAGCTTGCTTCGCCAGGTGAACACTGAAGCTTTCTTT	CASSLLRQVNTEAFF
TRBV7-7	TRBJ1-4	-	-	TGTGCCAGCAGCACACAGCTGAATGAAAAACTGTTTTTT	CASSTQLNEKLFF
TRBV11-3	TRBJ2-5	TRBD2	-	TGTGCCAGCAGCCCGGCCGGGACTAGGCTTTCGGAGACCCAGTACTTC	CASSPAGTRLSETQYF
TRBV6-5	TRBJ1-2	-	-	TGTGCCAGCAGCCCGGAGGTCAACTATGGCTACACCTTC	CASSPEVNYGYTF
TRBV19	TRBJ1-5	-	few	TGTGCCAGTAGGCCCCGTCGGAGCAATCAGCCCCAGCATTTT	CASRPRRSNQPQHF